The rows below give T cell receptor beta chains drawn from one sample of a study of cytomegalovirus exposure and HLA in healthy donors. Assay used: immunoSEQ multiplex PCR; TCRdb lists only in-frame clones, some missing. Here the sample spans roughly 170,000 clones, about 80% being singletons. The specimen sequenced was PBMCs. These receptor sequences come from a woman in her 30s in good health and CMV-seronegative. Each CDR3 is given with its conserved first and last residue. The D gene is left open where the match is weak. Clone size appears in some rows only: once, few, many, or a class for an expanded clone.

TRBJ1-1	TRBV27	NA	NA	CASSLTDRYMNTEAFF	TGTGCCAGCAGTTTAACCGACAGATACATGAACACTGAAGCTTTCTTT
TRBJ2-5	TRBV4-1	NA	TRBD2	CASSQDRAGVAETQYF	TGCGCCAGCAGCCAAGATCGAGCGGGAGTAGCAGAGACCCAGTACTTC
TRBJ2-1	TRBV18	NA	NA	CASSPDLKTYNEQFF	TGTGCCAGCTCACCCGACTTGAAAACCTACAATGAGCAGTTCTTC
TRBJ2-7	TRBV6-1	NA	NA	CASSDRGAREQYF	TGTGCCAGCAGTGATCGGGGGGCTCGCGAGCAGTACTTC
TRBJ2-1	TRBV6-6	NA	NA	CASSYPMDSYNEQFF	TGTGCCAGCAGTTACCCTATGGACAGCTACAATGAGCAGTTCTTC
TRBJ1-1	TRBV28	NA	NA	CASSLSGMNTEAFF	TGTGCCAGCAGTTTATCGGGGATGAACACTGAAGCTTTCTTT
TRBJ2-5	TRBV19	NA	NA	CASSRYRETQYF	TGTGCCAGTAGTAGGTACCGGGAGACCCAGTACTTC
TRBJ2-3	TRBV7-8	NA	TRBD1	CASSLRQGRGDTQYF	TGTGCCAGTTCCCTGAGACAGGGACGCGGAGATACGCAGTATTTT
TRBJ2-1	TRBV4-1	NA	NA	CASSQPTTSSYNEQFF	TGCGCCAGCAGCCAGCCGACTACTAGCTCCTACAATGAGCAGTTCTTC
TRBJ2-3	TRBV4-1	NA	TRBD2	CASSPDGGRAGTDTQYF	TGCGCCAGCAGCCCAGACGGCGGGAGGGCCGGAACAGATACGCAGTATTTT
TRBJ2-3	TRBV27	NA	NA	CASSSIPLDTQYF	TGTGCCAGCAGTTCCATCCCACTAGATACGCAGTATTTT
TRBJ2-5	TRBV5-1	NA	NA	CASTSTEETQYF	TGCGCCAGCACGTCGACAGAAGAGACCCAGTACTTC
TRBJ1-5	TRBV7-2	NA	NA	CASSLVGANQPQHF	TGTGCCAGCAGCTTAGTCGGAGCCAATCAGCCCCAGCATTTT
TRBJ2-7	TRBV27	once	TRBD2	CASSSRLAAVEQYF	TGTGCCAGCAGTTCTAGACTAGCGGCAGTGGAGCAGTACTTC
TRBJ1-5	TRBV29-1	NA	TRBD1	CSVLGTDNQPQHF	TGCAGCGTTTTGGGGACAGACAATCAGCCCCAGCATTTT
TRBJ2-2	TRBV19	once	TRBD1	CASSIETGGITGELFF	TGTGCCAGTAGTATAGAGACAGGGGGTATTACCGGGGAGCTGTTTTTT
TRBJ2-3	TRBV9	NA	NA	CASSVGGGIARDTQYF	TGTGCCAGCAGCGTAGGAGGTGGAATAGCAAGAGATACGCAGTATTTT
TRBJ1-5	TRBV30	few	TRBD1	CAWTLRCTGVQPQHF	TGTGCCTGGACTCTACGATGTACAGGGGTTCAGCCCCAGCATTTT
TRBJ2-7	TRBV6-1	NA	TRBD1	CASSEGGSSYEQYF	TGTGCCAGCAGCGAAGGGGGCAGTTCCTACGAGCAGTACTTC
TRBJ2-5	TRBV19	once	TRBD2	CASSRGRSSGIVETQYF	TGTGCCAGTAGTAGGGGAAGGTCTAGCGGGATCGTTGAGACCCAGTACTTC
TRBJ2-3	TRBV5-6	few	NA	CASSFGGKTDTQYF	TGTGCCAGCAGCTTCGGGGGAAAGACAGATACGCAGTATTTT
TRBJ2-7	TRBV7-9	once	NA	CSSSIQGYEQYF	TGTTCCAGCAGCATACAGGGTTACGAGCAGTACTTC
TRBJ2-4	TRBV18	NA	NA	CASSPMSRVADSQYF	TGTGCCAGCTCACCAATGAGCAGGGTGGCGGACAGTCAGTACTTC
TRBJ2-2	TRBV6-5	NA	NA	CASQGTGELFF	TGTGCCAGCCAGGGAACCGGGGAGCTGTTTTTT
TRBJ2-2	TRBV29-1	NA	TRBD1	CSAQAGQGTGELFF	TGCAGCGCCCAAGCGGGACAGGGAACCGGGGAGCTGTTTTTT
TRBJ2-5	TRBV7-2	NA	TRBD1	CASSSGQGIQETQYF	TGTGCCAGCAGCTCCGGACAGGGGATTCAAGAGACCCAGTACTTC